This record concerns one T cell receptor (beta chain) sequence. These data originate in a study of cytomegalovirus exposure and HLA in healthy donors. Both 60 Vbeta primers and 13 Jbeta primers went into the PCR. Data came from immunoSEQ multiplex PCR; TCRdb stores just in-frame clones and leaves some out. The sample shows roughly 240,000 clones, approximately 78% of them seen only once. The germline CDR1 and CDR2 sequences are SGHNT and YENEEA. V lost 0 bases, J lost 5 bases, and 8 bases stayed unmatched. The CDR3 totals 16 residues. The sequence came from a boy younger than 18 in good health and CMV-seronegative. The sample consisted of PBMCs. This sequence joins TRBV11-3 and TRBJ2-7, with TRBD1 matching 9 bases. In DNA form, the CDR3 reads TGTGCCAGCAGCTTAGATGGTGGACAGGGGATAAACGAGCAGTACTTC. Its translation is CASSLDGGQGINEQYF.